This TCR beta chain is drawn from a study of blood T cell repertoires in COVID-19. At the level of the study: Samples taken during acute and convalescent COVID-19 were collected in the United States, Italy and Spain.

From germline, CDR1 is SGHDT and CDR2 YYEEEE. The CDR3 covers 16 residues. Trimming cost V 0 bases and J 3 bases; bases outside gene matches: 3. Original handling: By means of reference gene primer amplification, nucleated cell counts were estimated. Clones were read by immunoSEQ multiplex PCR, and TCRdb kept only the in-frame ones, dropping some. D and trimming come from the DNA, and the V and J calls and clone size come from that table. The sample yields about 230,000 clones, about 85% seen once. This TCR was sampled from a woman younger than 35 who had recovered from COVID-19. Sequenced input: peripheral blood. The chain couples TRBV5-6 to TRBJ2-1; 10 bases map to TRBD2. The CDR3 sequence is CASSLAGTSVYNEQFF. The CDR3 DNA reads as TGTGCCAGCAGCTTGGCTGGGACTAGCGTCTACAATGAGCAGTTCTTC.